Here is one T cell receptor (beta chain) with its context. Antigen: not known. The sample belongs to a study of T cell responses to AZD1222 COVID-19 vaccine. The study, taken as a whole, reports: Rises in breadth and depth of Spike-specific TCRs came after two AZD1222 doses. Clonal diversity was possibly underestimated, and white British individuals and females predominated among donors. Vaccine-associated CD4 TCRs spanned spike, dominant at 160-218 and 743-854. Scientists sampled the repertoires only once the peak T cell response had passed.

TCRdb's copy holds only in-frame clones and misses some; the assay was immunoSEQ multiplex PCR. This sample has about 210,000 clones, with about 94% found just once. The specimen was peripheral blood, collected 28 days after the second dose of the MenACWY control vaccine. The source of this sequence is an adult who received the MenACWY meningococcal vaccine as a control.

The CDR3 protein is CASRLQGARGYGYTF. The CDR3 DNA reads as TGTGCCAGCAGGTTACAGGGGGCGCGAGGCTATGGCTACACCTTC. The chain recombines TRBV27 with TRBJ1-2, with 9 bases matching TRBD1. This CDR3 comprises 15 residues. Trimming removed 6 bases from V and 4 bases from J; junction bases left unmatched: 9. Looked up from germline, CDR1 is MNHEY and CDR2 is SMNVEV (reference sequence).